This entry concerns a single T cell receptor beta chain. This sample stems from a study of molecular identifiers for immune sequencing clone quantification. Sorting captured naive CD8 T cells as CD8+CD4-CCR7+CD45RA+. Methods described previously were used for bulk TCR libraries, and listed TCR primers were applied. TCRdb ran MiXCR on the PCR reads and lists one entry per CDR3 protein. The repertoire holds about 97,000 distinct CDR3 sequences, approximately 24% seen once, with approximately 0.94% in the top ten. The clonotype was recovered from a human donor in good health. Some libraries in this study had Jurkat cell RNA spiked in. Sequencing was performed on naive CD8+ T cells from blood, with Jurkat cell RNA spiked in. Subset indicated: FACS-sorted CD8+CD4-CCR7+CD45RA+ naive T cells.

Written as DNA, the CDR3 is TGCGCCAGCAGCATTGACAGATACAATGAGCAGTTCTTC. Encoded protein: CASSIDRYNEQFF. The chain has TRBV5-1 and TRBJ2-1; D possibly corresponds to TRBD1 (5 bases). The length of the CDR3 is 13 residues. With 4 bases removed from V and 4 bases from J, the gap between germline ends came to 9 bases. CDR1 and CDR2 from the germline V gene are SGHRS and YFSETQ. Full variable domain (missing parts from reference TRBV5-1 and TRBJ2-1): KAGVTQTPRYLIKTRGQQVTLSCSPISGHRSVSWYQQTPGQGLQFLFEYFSETQRNKGNFPGRFSGRQFSNSRSEMNVSTLELGDSALYLCASSIDRYNEQFFGPGTRLTVL.